Given below is one T cell receptor (beta chain) in context. This entry belongs to a study of CD8 T cells in Susac syndrome. Study in general: Roughly eight of the sequenced Susac syndrome patients were in remission, and roughly six had active disease. Intravenous immunoglobulin alone or corticosteroids were being given to patients with Susac syndrome at blood draw, unless they were therapy-naive.

The authors sequenced TCR beta from blood CD8+ and CD4+ T cells. CDR3 length: 15 residues. Germline values: CDR1 MNHEY, CDR2 SMNVEV (reference sequence). V lost 7 bases and J lost 2; bases outside the gene matches: 4. An input of 0.5 to 1 ug of RNA was subjected to reverse transcription using random hexamers. TCR beta CDR3 was amplified by immunoSEQ multiplex PCR. This amplification extended across 54 Vbeta and 13 Jbeta segments. One entry per CDR3 protein results from TCRdb running MiXCR on the immunoSEQ multiplex PCR reads. This table holds approximately 150,000 distinct CDR3 sequences, approximately 94% found once.

Sequencing used CD4+ T cells from PBMCs. The genes are TRBV27 and TRBJ1-6, with 8 bases fitting TRBD1. This TCR came from a human donor with Susac syndrome. CDR3 protein: CASKTGETYNSPLHF. In nucleotides, the CDR3 is TGTGCCAGCAAGACAGGGGAAACCTATAATTCACCCCTCCACTTT.